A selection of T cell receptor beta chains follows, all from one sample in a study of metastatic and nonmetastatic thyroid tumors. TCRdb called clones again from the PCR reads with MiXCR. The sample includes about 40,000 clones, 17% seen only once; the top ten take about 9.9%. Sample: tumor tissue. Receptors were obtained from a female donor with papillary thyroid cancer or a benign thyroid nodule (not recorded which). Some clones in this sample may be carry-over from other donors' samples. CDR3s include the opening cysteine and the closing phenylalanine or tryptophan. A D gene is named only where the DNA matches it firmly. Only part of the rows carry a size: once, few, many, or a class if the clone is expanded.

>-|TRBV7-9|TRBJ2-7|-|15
TGTGCCAGCAGCAAACCCGGACTCCTGTACTACGAGCAGTACTTC
CASSKPGLLYYEQYF
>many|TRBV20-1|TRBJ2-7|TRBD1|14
TGCAGTGCGCCAACTGGACAGGGTTTCTACGAGCAGTACTTC
CSAPTGQGFYEQYF
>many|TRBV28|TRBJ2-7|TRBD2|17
TGTGCCAGCAGTTCCCCCCCCGGGACTAGCGTGAACTACGAGCAGTACTTC
CASSSPPGTSVNYEQYF
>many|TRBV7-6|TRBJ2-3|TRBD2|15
TGTGCCAGCAGTCGCAGCGGGAGTCTAACAGATACGCAGTATTTT
CASSRSGSLTDTQYF
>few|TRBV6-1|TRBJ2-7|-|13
TGTGCCAGCGAGGGGCGCAGCTCCTACGAGCAGTACTTC
CASEGRSSYEQYF
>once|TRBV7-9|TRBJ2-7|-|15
TGTGCCAGTAGCTATCCGGTCCTTCGTTACTACGAGCAGTACTTC
CASSYPVLRYYEQYF
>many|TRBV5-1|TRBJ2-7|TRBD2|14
TGCGCCAGCAGCCTGGGGGGGTACTCCTACGAGCAGTACTTC
CASSLGGYSYEQYF
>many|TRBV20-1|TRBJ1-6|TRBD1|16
TGCAGTGCTAGTCAAGGACAGGGTTCCTATAATTCACCCCTCCACTTT
CSASQGQGSYNSPLHF
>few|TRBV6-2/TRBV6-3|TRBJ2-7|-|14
TGTGCCAGCAGTTACGATACTGATACCTACGAGCAGTACTTC
CASSYDTDTYEQYF
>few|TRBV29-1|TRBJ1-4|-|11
TGCAGCGTTTCAACTAATGAAAAACTGTTTTTT
CSVSTNEKLFF
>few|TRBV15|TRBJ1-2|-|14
TGTTCCACCATCAGAGAAGTTGGTGTGGGGGGCTACACCTTC
CSTIREVGVGGYTF
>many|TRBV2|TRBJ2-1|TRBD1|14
TGTGCCAGCACCCGACAGGGTGGTCTCAATGAGCAGTTCTTC
CASTRQGGLNEQFF
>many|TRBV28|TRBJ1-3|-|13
TGTGCCAGCAGTGACAGCTCTGGAAACACCATATATTTT
CASSDSSGNTIYF
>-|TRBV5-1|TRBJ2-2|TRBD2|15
TGCGCCAGCAGCTTGACTAGCGGGAACACCGGGGAGCTGTTTTTT
CASSLTSGNTGELFF
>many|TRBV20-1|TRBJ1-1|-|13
TGCAGTGCTAGAGATGTTCGTCGGGATGAAGCTTTCTTT
CSARDVRRDEAFF
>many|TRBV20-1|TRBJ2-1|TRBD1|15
TGCAGTGCTAGAGATCCGGGACAGGGGTATAATGAGCAGTTCTTC
CSARDPGQGYNEQFF
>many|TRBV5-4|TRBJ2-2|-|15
TGTGCCAGCAGCATACGGGATCGGAGCACCGGGGAGCTGTTTTTT
CASSIRDRSTGELFF
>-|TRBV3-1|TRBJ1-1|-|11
TGTGCCAGCAGCCAGGGGACTGAAGCTTTCTTT
CASSQGTEAFF
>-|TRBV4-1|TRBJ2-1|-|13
TGCGCCAGCAGCCAAGAATTTTACAATGAGCAGTTCTTC
CASSQEFYNEQFF
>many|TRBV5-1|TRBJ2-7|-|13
TGCGCCAGCAGCTTGTTGGGAGACTACGAGCAGTACTTC
CASSLLGDYEQYF
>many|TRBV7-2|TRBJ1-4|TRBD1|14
TGTGCCAGCAAATGGACAGGGGGGGAGGAAAAACTGTTTTTT
CASKWTGGEEKLFF
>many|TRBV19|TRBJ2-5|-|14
TGTGCCAGTAGTATAAGTCGACAATGGGAGACCCAGTACTTC
CASSISRQWETQYF
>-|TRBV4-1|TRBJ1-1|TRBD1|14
TGCGCCAGCATCCTCATCGAGACAGGGGGTGAAGCTTTCTTT
CASILIETGGEAFF